This T cell receptor (beta chain) was identified during a study of blood T cells in healthy people across ages (dated by TCRdb to the mid-2010s). Context from the whole study: In model experiments, template switching captured roughly one uniquely barcoded TCR beta cDNA molecule for every two T cells. Two additional independent replicas of 1 million unique cDNA reads from the same blood draw were analyzed for two donors (one aged 18 to 29 and one aged 80 or older). The donors were split into four age groups: young (average 16 years), middle-aged (more than 35), aged (over 55) and long-lived (about 74). The study measured age-related changes in TCR beta repertoire diversity using deep sequencing normalized with unique cDNA molecular identifiers. Broader findings and caveats from the paper: As age increased, observed TCR beta diversity per million T cells dropped in a roughly linear way, and a significant reduction was already evident by age 40. Estimates of total diversity based on one million sequenced T cells were considered lower bounds and underestimates. Compared with the aged group, the long-lived group had more naive CD4+ T cells, fewer expanded clones and increased TCR diversity, suggesting age selection. Conclusive comparison of naive and antigen-experienced compartments was prevented by the profiling of bulk unsorted PBMCs. A strong correlation was found between observed TCR beta diversity and the percentage of naive T cells measured by flow cytometry. Because the CMV infection status of the donors was unknown, age-related changes in expanded clonotypes may potentially have been confounded.

Donors were a few dozen systemically healthy Caucasian individuals from Russia aged about 6 to 100 years. Each donor gave ten milliliters of peripheral blood, collected into EDTA-treated Vacutainer tubes. Ficoll-Paque density-gradient centrifugation was used to isolate PBMCs, with at least 6 million per sample. Trizol reagent was used to extract total RNA from PBMCs, with at least 5 micrograms per sample. Naive CD45RAhigh/CD27high T cell percentages were measured by flow cytometry on a PBMC aliquot from every donor. Library preparation employed 5' RACE. Sequenced using an Illumina HiSeq 2500. A second PCR of roughly 7 to 12 cycles was performed with a sample-barcoded 5' primer and a J-beta primer mix. A template-switch 5' adaptor carrying 12 random nucleotides introduced a unique molecular identifier onto each TCR beta cDNA molecule. Each sample yielded at least 3 million CDR3-containing paired-end reads. First-strand cDNA synthesis was performed from all RNA using the Mint cDNA synthesis kit, with priming by a TRBC-specific oligonucleotide. Following uracil-DNA glycosylase treatment, a first 18-cycle PCR with universal primers M1SS and BC2_uni_R was performed on all cDNA. From the authors' description of their analysis: For normalization, 1 million high-quality reads were randomly selected from each sample, with every read carrying a distinct molecular identifier. Instead of being binned into consensus sequences, reads that shared molecular identifiers were thrown out. CDR3 identification, clonotype clustering and error correction used MiTCR with a Q25 quality threshold and the strictest error-elimination algorithm. A nonparametric unseen species model with Euler transformation was used to estimate a lower bound on total TCR beta diversity. The public reads were run again by TCRdb, first through fastp at Q25 and then through MiXCR, and only productive beta chains were kept. Duplicate CDR3 protein sequences are folded into a single record with the most common DNA and genes. TCRdb's processing, not the study's, gives the V and J calls here. The sample yields more than 650,000 distinct CDR3 sequences; roughly 24% were counted once. Around 3% of the sample comes from the top ten.

V is reduced by 0 bases and J by 6 bases, leaving a spacing of 9 bases between them. The CDR3, from cysteine to phenylalanine, totals 13 residues. Just CDR3 DNA is preserved here, 39 bases in frame from base 1. On this clonotype itself: The target of this receptor is not known. No base quality values were provided; no much bigger clone lies one nucleotide off.

A further study also used this sample, focusing on T cells of mothers and their children. Per that second paper: Nine systemically healthy Caucasian individuals, comprising three mothers and their six children, were included as donors. cDNA synthesis consumed the entire amount of extracted RNA, loaded at approximately 1.6 ug RNA in each 15 ul reaction. In the second PCR, the M1S primer introduced both the sample barcodes and 2-4 random nucleotides. Each mother yielded over 9 million TCR beta CDR3 reads and each child 3 million to 3.5 million reads. Thymic selection similarly shapes TCR recombination output in related and unrelated pairs, with minor effect from inherited differences. Related mother-child pairs always showed normalized repertoire overlap that was slightly higher than in unrelated mother-child pairs, though the difference was never significant. No persistent microchimeric T cell clones were detected, at a sensitivity of 80 to 100 clones per million clonotypes. In the study, deep NGS was used to compare the TCR beta repertoires of mothers and children, and features distinguishing related mother-child pairs from unrelated individuals were sought. On average, the children were about 10 +/- 4 years old, while the mothers were around 40 +/- 4 years old. After adapter ligation with NEBNext reagents, the libraries were sequenced on Illumina HiSeq 2000 with 100+100 nt paired-end reads. To avoid cross-contamination, the mother libraries and the child libraries were prepared a month apart and sequenced in separate runs. Each donor had between roughly 500,000 and 2,200,000 distinct TCR beta clonotypes identified. Naive TCR beta clonotypes were estimated from low-frequency clonotypes matched to each donor's FACS-determined naive share, without sorting.

This sequence was found in a boy aged 5-17 years in good health. The sample comprised blood. The receptor chain draws on TRBV12-3 or TRBV12-4 and TRBJ2-7; the D segment cannot be called with confidence. The CDR3: CASSLASLSEQYF. The DNA sequence is as follows: TGTGCCAGCAGTTTAGCCTCCCTTAGCGAGCAGTACTTC.